This TCR beta chain was identified in a study of CD8+ T cells in alopecia areata. RNA was extracted and reverse transcribed into cDNA as the sequencing template. Method: immunoSEQ multiplex PCR; TCRdb's copy keeps in-frame clones and lacks some. This table holds a few hundred thousand clones, around 66% found once. This CDR3 region has 14 residues. Germline-derived CDR1 and CDR2 are MNHNY and SVGAGI (reference sequence). With 4 bases removed from V and 0 bases from J, the gap between germline ends came to 7 bases. Study results and caveats: On tofacitinib, scalp and blood still held many of the expanded lesional clones. Researchers report lesional scalp, most notably alopecia totalis/universalis, outstripped normal scalp in clonality. Uncertainty about whether baseline CD8+ expansion is linked to response remains, with one nonresponder.

Treatment noted: oral pan-JAK inhibitor, 5-10 mg twice daily. This clone was detected ten times or more. Its antigen is still unknown. V usage is TRBV6-6 and J usage is TRBJ1-5, with D unclear. This TCR was recovered from a human donor with alopecia areata. This sample comprised CD4+ T cells sorted from blood, obtained at roughly week 45, from a patient treated with tofacitinib. CDR3 bases: TGTGCCAGCAGTTCTCAATATAGCAATCAGCCCCAGCATTTT. Amino acids: CASSSQYSNQPQHF.